Below, one T cell receptor beta chain is given with its context. Its antigen is still unknown. TCRdb's copy holds only in-frame clones and misses some; the assay was immunoSEQ multiplex PCR. The sample carries around 6,500 clones, about 80% recorded once. This sample is drawn from a study of neoadjuvant anti-PD-1 for oral cavity cancer. Overall study context: Patients without progression got a fourth dose around day 43.

V was cut by 0 bases and J by 3 bases, with 7 bases left in between. The CDR3 contains 14 residues. Germline-derived CDR1 and CDR2 are SGDLS and YYNGEE. General study results and limits: Treg/Th17 ratio rose with pretreatment blood and fell with post-treatment tumor TCRbeta clonality.

This clonotype originated in a person aged 40 to 85 with oral cavity squamous cell carcinoma. This chain links TRBV9 with TRBJ1-3; D unresolved. Sequencing was performed on PBMCs, taken before nivolumab (anti-PD-1) treatment. As DNA, the CDR3 is TGTGCCAGCAGCGTAGGGAAACTTGGAAACACCATATATTTT. Protein product: CASSVGKLGNTIYF.